These 15 T cell receptor beta chains originate from one sample sequenced in a study of post-analysis software for immune sequencing data. Study-level points and caveats: The study found TRBV5-6, TRBV5-1 and TRBV20-1 among five or six TRBV segments more frequent in patients than controls.

Their antigens are not known. Unique molecular identifiers were present in the TCR beta cDNA libraries. A single record per CDR3 protein comes from TCRdb applying MiXCR to the PCR reads. The sample carries 150,000 to 200,000 distinct CDR3 sequences, 30% recorded once. The material sequenced was blood. The source is a girl aged 10 to 17 with multiple sclerosis.

Remarks on this clonotype: Given a much more abundant clone one base away, this may be a read error. This chain uses TRBV2 with TRBJ2-1; D gene ambiguous. The CDR3 has 13 residues. Germline assignment: CDR1 SNHLY and CDR2 FYNNEI. V was pared by 10 bases and J by 4 bases, with 14 bases between. The CDR3 protein is CATTALSYNEQFF. The CDR3 nucleotides read TGTGCCACCACTGCTCTTAGTTACAATGAGCAGTTCTTC.

This clonotype was observed at least ten times. V and J are TRBV12-3 or TRBV12-4 and TRBJ2-1; D call uncertain. The CDR3 sequence is 15 residues long. With 1 base removed from V and 6 bases from J, the gap between germline ends came to 13 bases. CDR3 nucleotide sequence: TGTGCCAGCAGTTTAGGGGTGGTTCGGGTCAATGAGCAGTTCTTC. This sequence encodes CASSLGVVRVNEQFF.

As concerns this clonotype: One end of the junction does not line up with germline, which may come from a read error. The CDR3 coding sequence is TGCGCCAGCAGCCAAGGCCAGGGCAATAAGCAGTTCTTC. Translated: CASSQGQGNKQFF. The V and J genes are TRBV4-1 and TRBJ2-1; the D gene is possibly TRBD1 (5 bases). In germline, CDR1 is MGHRA, CDR2 YSYEKL. The CDR3 is 13 residues long.

The chain employs TRBV20-1 and TRBJ2-3; 10 bases are a match to TRBD2. V lost 3 bases, J lost 6 bases, and 6 bases stayed unmatched. The CDR3 runs 14 residues. Germline-derived CDR1 and CDR2 are DFQATT and SNEGSKA (reference sequence). DNA of the CDR3: TGCAGTGCTAGTGGCACTAGCGGGATTGATACGCAGTATTTT. It codes for CSASGTSGIDTQYF.

This clonotype showed up just a few times. V is TRBV3-1 and J is TRBJ1-2; 7 nucleotides match TRBD1. This CDR3 contains 14 residues. The germline V gene has CDR1 LGHDT and CDR2 YNNKEL (reference sequence). Losses at the gene ends were 6 bases for V and 5 bases for J; bases not matched to a gene: 9. The chain's CDR3 is CASRETGQPYGYTF. In nucleotides, the CDR3 is TGTGCCAGCAGAGAAACGGGACAGCCTTATGGCTACACCTTC.

Turning to this clonotype: Given a much more abundant clone one base away, this may be a read error. V usage is TRBV20-1 and J usage is TRBJ2-7; a weak D match, TRBD2 (5 bases). Germline loops: CDR1 DFQATT, CDR2 SNEGSKA (reference sequence). This CDR3 contains 14 residues. CDR3 amino acids: CSARDRRVAYELYF. DNA for the CDR3: TGCAGTGCTAGAGATAGGCGGGTGGCCTACGAGCTGTACTTC.

J is TRBJ2-2 and V is TRBV20-1, with TRBD2 matching over 10 bases. CDR1 and CDR2 (germline): DFQATT, SNEGSKA (reference sequence). The junction had 4 bases not matched to a gene; V was cut back by 0 bases and J by 6 bases. The CDR3 runs to 15 residues. The CDR3 region is CSARDPAGGAGELFF. CDR3 DNA: TGCAGTGCTAGAGATCCAGCGGGAGGGGCCGGGGAGCTGTTTTTT.

This clonotype was seen at least ten times. The chain joins TRBV6-1 to TRBJ1-2; D is ambiguous. The CDR3 spans 13 residues. Germline V lookup: CDR1 MNHNS, CDR2 SASEGT. The V end was cut by 5 bases, the J end by 7 bases, with 14 bases between. CDR3 loop: CASSRDLRTGYTF. CDR3 bases: TGTGCCAGCAGTCGTGATCTACGGACTGGCTACACCTTC.

In its sample, this clonotype was seen a few times. This rearrangement joins TRBV10-3 to TRBJ1-2; D remains unclear. Trimming took 2 bases from V and 2 from J, leaving 6 bases between them. The V gene's germline CDR1 is ENHRY and CDR2 SYGVKD. This CDR3 is 13 amino acids long. CDR3 loop: CAISEGSNYGYTF. CDR3 coding DNA: TGTGCCATCAGTGAGGGCAGCAACTATGGCTACACCTTC.

This clonotype was counted ten times or more. The chain links TRBV29-1 to TRBJ2-3; D possibly corresponds to TRBD1 (5 bases). This CDR3 comprises 16 residues. Germline loops: CDR1 SQVTM, CDR2 ANQGSEA. Trimming took 3 bases from V and 1 from J, leaving 17 bases between them. CDR3 DNA sequence: TGCAGCGTTGATGAGGCAGGGCGTCCACGCACAGATACGCAGTATTTT. Its translation: CSVDEAGRPRTDTQYF.

This clonotype was counted ten times or more. The V and J genes are TRBV6-6 and TRBJ1-1, with D hard to call. Germline V gene data show CDR1 as MNHNY and CDR2 as SVGAGI (reference sequence). The CDR3 length is 14 residues. Trimming took 4 bases from V and 1 from J, leaving 10 bases between them. CDR3 region: CASSSFSGNTEAFF. In DNA, the CDR3 is TGTGCCAGCAGTTCTTTTTCAGGGAACACTGAAGCTTTCTTT.

V usage is TRBV3-1 and J usage is TRBJ2-4; TRBD2 agrees at 10 bases. Germline lookup yields CDR1 LGHDT and CDR2 YNNKEL (reference sequence). This CDR3 contains 17 residues. Trimming at V came to 3 bases and at J to 1 base, leaving 6 bases not matched to a gene. The CDR3 sequence: CASSQWPSGSAKNIQYF. The CDR3 region has the DNA TGTGCCAGCAGCCAGTGGCCTAGCGGGAGTGCCAAAAACATTCAGTACTTC.

In its sample, this clonotype was seen many times. The genes are TRBV29-1 and TRBJ2-1; TRBD2 agrees at 8 bases. The germline V gene encodes CDR1 SQVTM and CDR2 ANQGSEA. The V segment lost 0 bases and the J segment 2 bases; nucleotides outside the gene matches: 6. This CDR3 is 16 amino acids long. The CDR3 DNA is TGCAGCGTTGAAGATCAGGATAGCGGGACCTACAATGAGCAGTTCTTC. Its translation is CSVEDQDSGTYNEQFF.

This clonotype was counted many times. The rearrangement joins TRBV5-6 to TRBJ2-1, with 8 bases fitting TRBD1. The CDR3 runs 14 residues. CDR1 and CDR2 from the germline V gene are SGHDT and YYEEEE. Trimming at V came to 5 bases and at J to 7 bases, leaving 8 bases not matched to a gene. CDR3 in DNA: TGTGCCAGCAGACTTCAGGGGGCGCGAAATGAGCAGTTCTTC. As protein: CASRLQGARNEQFF.

The rearrangement joins TRBV20-1 to TRBJ2-4, with 11 bases identical to TRBD1. The CDR3 loop spans 14 amino acids. The germline V gene encodes CDR1 DFQATT and CDR2 SNEGSKA (reference sequence). The V and J ends lost 4 bases and 13 bases, in that order; junction bases with no gene match: 12. The CDR3 loop reads CSAKRTGGPYGQYF. CDR3 DNA: TGCAGTGCTAAACGGACAGGGGGCCCCTACGGGCAGTACTTC.